A single sample is the source of the 29 T cell receptor beta chains below, sequenced in a study of CD8+ T cells in alopecia areata. Treatment specified: oral pan-JAK inhibitor, 5-10 mg twice daily. Sequencing used cDNA as its template, made by extracting RNA and reverse transcribing it. Here immunoSEQ multiplex PCR was the method, and the copy in TCRdb shows in-frame clones only, minus some. The table lists around 300,000 clones, 60% of them singletons. The sample consisted of CD4+ T cells sorted from blood, taken at week 52, from a patient treated with tofacitinib. Every receptor here comes from a human donor with alopecia areata.

This chain uses TRBV14 with TRBJ2-5; 7 bases fit TRBD1. J gave up 1 base and V 3 bases, and 2 bases lay outside the gene matches. Germline loops: CDR1 SGHDN, CDR2 FVKESK. The CDR3 loop spans 14 amino acids. CDR3 region: CASSHRDSQETQYF. The CDR3 DNA sequence: TGTGCCAGCAGCCACCGGGACAGCCAAGAGACCCAGTACTTC.

J is TRBJ1-5 and V is TRBV30; 10 bases agree with TRBD1. CDR1 is GTSNPN and CDR2 is SVGIG in the germline V gene (reference sequence). Germline trimming cut 2 bases from V and 7 bases from J; bases unmatched to any gene: 8. CDR3 length: 15 amino acids. The CDR3 bases are TGTGCCTGGAGTCTGCAGACAGGGGGCTGGCAGCCCCAGCATTTT. This encodes CAWSLQTGGWQPQHF.

This CDR3 reads CAWNDRAASGYTF. DNA for the CDR3: TGTGCCTGGAACGACAGGGCGGCTTCTGGCTACACCTTC. The chain is built from TRBV30 and TRBJ1-2; 7 nucleotides match TRBD1. Germline values: CDR1 GTSNPN, CDR2 SVGIG (reference sequence). The V and J ends lost 4 bases and 7 bases, in that order; junction bases with no gene match: 9. The CDR3 runs to 13 residues.

The chain recombines TRBV27 with TRBJ2-7; D is perhaps TRBD1 (5 bases). The CDR3 totals 14 residues. Germline CDR1 reads MNHEY; CDR2 reads SMNVEV (reference sequence). V was shortened by 5 bases and J by 2 bases, with 13 bases between the two germline ends. CDR3 loop: CASSPQTVTYEQYF. The CDR3 DNA follows: TGTGCCAGCAGTCCTCAGACAGTAACCTACGAGCAGTACTTC.

Points on this clone: Other DNA sequences in the sample encode the same CDR3. The chain uses TRBV29-1 and TRBJ2-3; the D gene could be TRBD1 or TRBD2 (5 bases each). V lost 2 bases and J lost 6, with 12 bases in between. The CDR3 covers 13 residues. Germline CDR1 is SQVTM and CDR2 is ANQGSEA. The CDR3 nucleotides are TGCAGCGTTGAAAATGGGGGTACGGATACGCAGTATTTT. Protein sequence: CSVENGGTDTQYF.

This clone occurred once. The rearrangement links TRBV29-1 to TRBJ1-2, with 9 bases lining up with TRBD1. V gave up 7 bases and J gave up 6 bases; unmatched junction bases: 12. This CDR3 is 14 amino acids long. The V gene's germline CDR1 is SQVTM and CDR2 ANQGSEA. The chain's CDR3 is CSAGPGGQGHGYTF. The CDR3 DNA sequence: TGCAGCGCAGGACCGGGGGGACAGGGTCATGGCTACACCTTC. The variable domain in full, with the rest retrieved from reference TRBV29-1 and TRBJ1-2, is SAVISQKPSRDICQRGTSLTIQCQVDSQVTMMFWYRQQPGQSLTLIATANQGSEATYESGFVIDKFPISRPNLTFSTLTVSNMSPEDSSIYLCSAGPGGQGHGYTFGSGTRLTVV.

This clone has only one observation. The genes are TRBV5-1 and TRBJ1-1, with 7 positions matching TRBD1. V gave up 4 bases and J gave up 6 bases; unmatched junction bases: 12. CDR3 length equals 15 residues. Looked up from germline, CDR1 is SGHRS and CDR2 is YFSETQ. The CDR3 DNA is TGCGCCAGCAGCACGGGGACAGCGGGCCTGGCTGAAGCTTTCTTT. Translating it yields CASSTGTAGLAEAFF. Filled out from reference TRBV5-1 and TRBJ1-1, the complete variable domain reads KAGVTQTPRYLIKTRGQQVTLSCSPISGHRSVSWYQQTPGQGLQFLFEYFSETQRNKGNFPGRFSGRQFSNSRSEMNVSTLELGDSALYLCASSTGTAGLAEAFFGQGTRLTVV.

The rearrangement links TRBV7-9 to TRBJ2-1; 9 nucleotides agree with TRBD1. The CDR3 is 16 amino acids. Germline CDR1 SEHNR, CDR2 FQNEAQ (reference sequence). J gave up 8 bases and V 4 bases, and 12 bases lay outside the gene matches. CDR3 DNA sequence: TGTGCCAGCAGCTGCACCGGGACAGGGCTTTGTGATGAGCAGTTCTTC. It translates to CASSCTGTGLCDEQFF.

On this clone: Sequence at one end of the junction differs from germline and may be a read error. The genes are TRBV7-7 and TRBJ2-5, with a weak D call TRBD2 (6 bases). Germline V lookup: CDR1 SSHAT, CDR2 FNYEAQ (reference sequence). The CDR3 sequence is 13 residues long. The CDR3 loop is CASSLAAREAQYF. The CDR3 DNA reads as TGTGCTAGCAGCTTAGCGGCCAGGGAGGCCCAGTACTTC. The full variable domain, with the rest looked up from reference TRBV7-7 and TRBJ2-5, is GAGVSQSPRYKVTKRGQDVTLRCDPISSHATLYWYQQALGQGPEFLTYFNYEAQPDKSGLPSDRFSAERPEGSISTLTIQRTEQRDSAMYRCASSLAAREAQYFGPGTRLLVL.

About this clone: The same CDR3 is also encoded by other DNA sequences in this sample. The chain couples TRBV9 to TRBJ2-2, with 7 bases matching TRBD2. Germline CDR1 reads SGDLS; CDR2 reads YYNGEE. The junction had 2 bases not matched to a gene; V was cut back by 0 bases and J by 0 bases. This CDR3 is built from 16 residues. The CDR3 is CASSVAGGSNTGELFF. As DNA, the CDR3 is TGTGCCAGCAGCGTAGCGGGGGGTTCGAACACCGGGGAGCTGTTTTTT.

This sequence joins TRBV5-1 and TRBJ2-3; D is perhaps TRBD1 (6 bases). This CDR3 is 14 amino acids long. Germline V gene sequence: CDR1 SGHRS, CDR2 YFSETQ. The ends were cut back, 0 bases at V and 6 bases at J, with 11 bases in the middle. The CDR3 here is CASSLGQAWDTQYF. The CDR3 nucleotides are TGCGCCAGCAGCTTGGGACAGGCCTGGGATACGCAGTATTTT.

The V and J genes are TRBV15 and TRBJ2-3, with TRBD2 identical over 7 bases. J lost 2 bases, V lost 2 bases, and 7 bases had no gene match. Germline V gives CDR1 LNHNV, CDR2 YYDKDF (reference sequence). The CDR3 extends over 16 amino acids. Here the CDR3 DNA reads TGTGCCACCAGCAGACCGGGACTAAGAGCCACAGATACGCAGTATTTT. This codes for CATSRPGLRATDTQYF.

V is TRBV4-1 and J is TRBJ1-1; TRBD1 matches at 7 bases. The CDR3 is 17 amino acids. The germline gives CDR1 MGHRA, CDR2 YSYEKL. V was pared by 0 bases and J by 2 bases, with 9 bases of the junction left unmatched. CDR3 region: CASSQDLGTALNTEAFF. For the CDR3, the DNA is TGCGCCAGCAGCCAAGATTTAGGGACAGCGCTAAACACTGAAGCTTTCTTT.

On this clone: Different DNA sequences within this sample yield the same CDR3. V gene TRBV9 combines with J gene TRBJ2-2; possibly TRBD1 for D (5 bases). V dropped 1 base and J dropped 1 base, with 5 bases sitting between them. Germline assignment: CDR1 SGDLS and CDR2 YYNGEE. This CDR3 has 14 residues. This chain's CDR3 is CASSVTGNTGELFF. The CDR3 DNA sequence: TGTGCCAGCAGCGTAACAGGGAACACCGGGGAGCTGTTTTTT.

The J gene is TRBJ1-1, the V gene TRBV6-5; tentative D call: TRBD1 (6 bases). This CDR3 contains 14 residues. Trimming pared 2 bases from V and 0 bases from J, leaving 7 bases between. The germline V gene encodes CDR1 MNHEY and CDR2 SVGAGI. CDR3 loop: CASSYGGLNTEAFF. The CDR3 DNA follows: TGTGCCAGCAGTTACGGGGGGCTGAACACTGAAGCTTTCTTT.

This clone was observed a handful of times. The rearrangement uses TRBV29-1 and TRBJ2-5, with D possibly being TRBD2 (6 bases). The V gene lost 6 bases and the J gene lost 0 bases, with 11 bases spanning the gap. This CDR3 spans 13 amino acids. CDR1 SQVTM and CDR2 ANQGSEA come from the germline V gene. The CDR3 spells CSVRGLYQETQYF. Here the CDR3 DNA reads TGCAGCGTCCGGGGGTTGTACCAAGAGACCCAGTACTTC.

CDR3 protein: CASSASTGAETQYF. In DNA form, the CDR3 reads TGTGCCAGCTCAGCATCGACAGGGGCAGAGACCCAGTACTTC. The chain has TRBV18 and TRBJ2-5, with 8 bases matching TRBD1. The trim removed 5 bases at V and 4 bases at J, leaving 6 bases unmatched. Looked up from germline, CDR1 is KGHSH and CDR2 is LQKENI. The CDR3 extends over 14 amino acids.

The rearrangement uses TRBV25-1 and TRBJ2-5; D possibly uses TRBD1 or TRBD2 (6 bases each). Germline lookup yields CDR1 MGHDK and CDR2 SYGVNS. The CDR3 is 15 amino acids. V lost 2 bases to trimming and J lost 4 bases, with 14 bases between them. CDR3 DNA: TGTGCCAGCAGTGAAATCGGGGGCCTGCGAGAGACCCAGTACTTC. Its protein is CASSEIGGLRETQYF.

This chain uses TRBV29-1 with TRBJ2-6; 8 bases agree with TRBD1. V gave up 5 bases and J gave up 2 bases; unmatched junction bases: 5. Germline lookup yields CDR1 SQVTM and CDR2 ANQGSEA. CDR3 length: 15 amino acids. DNA of the CDR3: TGCAGCGTTTACGTCAGGGGGCCTGGGGCCAACGTCCTGACTTTC. Residues: CSVYVRGPGANVLTF.

This clone was counted only a few times. The V call is TRBV7-2, the J call TRBJ2-5; D is tentatively TRBD1 or TRBD2 (6 bases each). The germline gives CDR1 SGHTA, CDR2 FQGNSA. The length of the CDR3 is 13 residues. V lost 8 bases and J 4 bases, leaving 14 bases between the germline ends. The CDR3 DNA reads as TGTGCCAGCCCCCCGGGGGCGGGAGAGACCCAGTACTTC. This codes for CASPPGAGETQYF. The entire variable domain, with the rest obtained from reference TRBV7-2 and TRBJ2-5, is as follows: GAGVSQSPSNKVTEKGKDVELRCDPISGHTALYWYRQSLGQGLEFLIYFQGNSAPDKSGLPSDRFSAERTGGSVSTLTIQRTQQEDSAVYLCASPPGAGETQYFGPGTRLLVL.

This clone appeared a few times. The rearrangement uses TRBV5-6 and TRBJ1-2; D call uncertain. This CDR3 has 13 amino acids. From germline, CDR1 is SGHDT and CDR2 YYEEEE. The V end lost 4 bases, the J end lost 7 bases, and 14 bases lay between the germline ends. The CDR3 DNA reads TGTGCCAGCAGCCCGGACGCAGTTGGTGGCTACACCTTC. Amino acids: CASSPDAVGGYTF.

The genes are TRBV6-5 and TRBJ1-1, with no clear D. The CDR3 is 11 amino acids. Germline V CDR1 and CDR2: MNHEY, SVGAGI. The germline V and J ends were trimmed by 7 bases and 3 bases, with 6 bases remaining between them. The CDR3 loop reads CASMRYTEAFF. For the CDR3, the DNA is TGTGCCAGCATGCGATACACTGAAGCTTTCTTT.

The gene calls are TRBV9 and TRBJ2-5; tentative D call: TRBD1 (6 bases). The CDR3 extends over 15 amino acids. V was cut by 0 bases and J by 5 bases, with 14 bases left in between. Germline V gene data show CDR1 as SGDLS and CDR2 as YYNGEE. Here the CDR3 DNA reads TGTGCCAGCAGCGTAGCTCCGGGACAAGGGGAGACCCAGTACTTC. This translates into CASSVAPGQGETQYF.

The chain joins TRBV30 to TRBJ2-3; D is unclear. This CDR3 is 14 amino acids long. Trimming pared 6 bases from V and 2 bases from J, leaving 15 bases between. From germline, CDR1 is GTSNPN and CDR2 SVGIG (reference sequence). CDR3 sequence: CACTFRATTDTQYF. For the CDR3, the DNA is TGTGCCTGTACGTTTAGGGCCACCACAGATACGCAGTATTTT.

CDR3 sequence: CAISDGGRGYEQYF. For the CDR3, the DNA is TGTGCCATCAGTGACGGGGGGCGCGGATACGAGCAGTACTTC. The chain carries TRBV10-3 and TRBJ2-7; TRBD2 might be the D (7 bases). There are 14 residues in the CDR3. V dropped 3 bases and J dropped 4 bases, with 13 bases sitting between them. Looked up from germline, CDR1 is ENHRY and CDR2 is SYGVKD.

CDR3 loop: CASSFVETQYF. The CDR3, as DNA: TGTGCCAGCAGCTTCGTAGAGACCCAGTACTTC. The V call is TRBV7-8, the J call TRBJ2-5, with no clear D. V was cut by 3 bases and J by 4 bases, with 3 bases left in between. CDR1 is SGHVS, CDR2 FQNEAQ, per germline. The length of the CDR3 is 11 residues.

This sequence joins TRBV6-5 and TRBJ1-6; possibly TRBD1 for D (6 bases). This CDR3 has 14 amino acids. The ends were cut back, 0 bases at V and 11 bases at J, with 11 bases in the middle. Germline V gives CDR1 MNHEY, CDR2 SVGAGI. CDR3 sequence: CASSYSRQGPPLHF. In DNA, the CDR3 is TGTGCCAGCAGTTACTCGAGGCAGGGGCCACCCCTCCACTTT.

V is TRBV4-1 and J is TRBJ1-5; maybe TRBD1 (6 bases). Germline loops: CDR1 MGHRA, CDR2 YSYEKL. The germline V and J ends were trimmed by 0 bases and 10 bases, with 25 bases remaining between them. The CDR3 consists of 18 residues. For the CDR3, the DNA is TGCGCCAGCAGCCAAGACCCGAGGGGGGCAGGGGTGATAGGTCCCCAGCATTTT. It yields the protein CASSQDPRGAGVIGPQHF.

This clone was counted a single time. The chain joins TRBV30 to TRBJ2-2; weak D call: TRBD2 (6 bases). The germline V and J ends were trimmed by 4 bases and 5 bases, with 14 bases remaining between them. Germline CDR1 GTSNPN, CDR2 SVGIG (reference sequence). This CDR3 region has 14 residues. For the CDR3, the DNA is TGTGCCTGGAAAGGGCAGGGAGGAACCGGGGAGCTGTTTTTT. This encodes CAWKGQGGTGELFF. The full variable domain, completed using reference TRBV30 and TRBJ2-2, is SQTIHQWPATLVQPVGSPLSLECTVEGTSNPNLYWYRQAAGRGLQLLFYSVGIGQISSEVPQNLSASRPQDRQFILSSKKLLLSDSGFYLCAWKGQGGTGELFFGEGSRLTVL.